A single sample is the source of the 12 T cell receptor beta chains below, sequenced in a study of T cell repertoires in cytomegalovirus infection. The antigens of these receptors remain unknown. TCRdb itself ran the reads through MiXCR, one entry per CDR3 protein. The sample carries about 68,000 distinct CDR3 sequences, about 22% recorded once. Sample: PBMCs, sequenced either directly or after in vitro stimulation (not recorded which). The receptors derive from a human donor in good health (CMV status not recorded). Some clones in this sample may be carry-over from other donors' samples.

The V call is TRBV7-3, the J call TRBJ2-1; tentatively, D is TRBD2 (5 bases). The ends were cut back, 5 bases at V and 3 bases at J, with 11 bases in the middle. The CDR3 spans 14 residues. In germline, CDR1 is SGHTA, CDR2 FQGTGA. CDR3: CASSPYRDYNEQFF. The CDR3, as DNA: TGTGCCAGCAGCCCGTACCGGGACTACAATGAGCAGTTCTTC.

This clonotype was detected many times. This rearrangement joins TRBV7-2 to TRBJ2-7, with 14 bases identical to TRBD2. The CDR3 covers 16 residues. V shed 5 bases, J shed 5 bases, and the junction held 8 bases outside the gene matches. In germline, CDR1 is SGHTA, CDR2 FQGNSA. CDR3 in amino acids: CASSLGLAGGVDEQYF. CDR3 in DNA: TGTGCCAGCAGCCTCGGACTAGCGGGAGGAGTAGACGAGCAGTACTTC.

The chain employs TRBV11-2 and TRBJ1-1; tentative D call: TRBD1 (6 bases). V dropped 5 bases and J dropped 10 bases, with 23 bases sitting between them. This CDR3 is built from 15 residues. The germline V gene encodes CDR1 SGHAT and CDR2 FQNNGV. This CDR3 is CASSTGAGGARGAFF. The CDR3 DNA reads TGTGCCAGCAGCACGGGAGCTGGGGGGGCTCGGGGAGCTTTCTTT.

This clonotype was seen repeatedly, ten times or more. The V and J genes are TRBV7-2 and TRBJ2-3; D not certain. The CDR3 runs 14 residues. CDR1 SGHTA and CDR2 FQGNSA come from the germline V gene. The V end was cut by 3 bases, the J end by 0 bases, with 7 bases between. The CDR3 sequence: CASSLAQSTDTQYF. The CDR3 region has the DNA TGTGCCAGCAGCTTGGCGCAAAGCACAGATACGCAGTATTTT.

The rearrangement links TRBV10-3 to TRBJ2-1; a possible D gene is TRBD2 (5 bases). CDR1 and CDR2 from the germline V gene are ENHRY and SYGVKD. V was clipped by 0 bases and J by 10 bases, with 7 bases between them. CDR3 length: 12 amino acids. In nucleotides, the CDR3 is TGTGCCATCAGTGAGTCCAGGAGGGAGCAGTTCTTC. This codes for CAISESRREQFF.

The chain uses TRBV12-3 or TRBV12-4 and TRBJ1-2, with D possibly matching TRBD1 (5 bases). The V gene lost 5 bases and the J gene lost 8 bases, with 21 bases spanning the gap. This CDR3 has 15 amino acids. CDR3 sequence reads: CASSPRGTRRGGYTF. The CDR3 nucleotides are TGTGCCAGCAGTCCCCGGGGGACCCGGAGAGGAGGCTACACCTTC.

This clonotype was counted only a few times. This chain connects TRBV6-5 to TRBJ2-1; 12 nucleotides agree with TRBD2. V dropped 7 bases and J dropped 0; count of bases not matched to a gene: 13. The germline V gene encodes CDR1 MNHEY and CDR2 SVGAGI. The CDR3 totals 19 residues. CDR3 sequence: CASTLTGTSGFISYNEQFF. DNA for the CDR3: TGTGCCAGCACCCTTACCGGGACTAGCGGGTTTATCTCCTACAATGAGCAGTTCTTC.

CDR3 sequence reads: CASSLDSPGQGASYEQYF. In DNA form, the CDR3 reads TGTGCCAGCAGCTTAGATAGCCCCGGACAGGGGGCATCCTACGAGCAGTACTTC. The chain links TRBV7-9 to TRBJ2-7, with 11 bases identical to TRBD1. From germline, CDR1 is SEHNR and CDR2 FQNEAQ (reference sequence). Trimming removed 1 base from V and 1 base from J; junction bases left unmatched: 9. The CDR3 consists of 18 residues. Using reference TRBV7-9 and TRBJ2-7 for the parts outside the CDR3, the full variable domain is DTGVSQNPRHKITKRGQNVTFRCDPISEHNRLYWYRQTLGQGPEFLTYFQNEAQLEKSRLLSDRFSAERPKGSFSTLEIQRTEQGDSAMYLCASSLDSPGQGASYEQYFGPGTRLTVT.

The V gene is TRBV19, the J gene TRBJ1-5; D might be TRBD1 (6 bases). This CDR3 spans 14 amino acids. Deletions cut 3 bases from V and 6 bases from J, with 12 bases between. In germline, CDR1 is LNHDA, CDR2 SQIVND (reference sequence). For the CDR3, the DNA is TGTGCCAGTAGTATTCAGGGGCAGGGTCAGCCCCAGCATTTT. Protein: CASSIQGQGQPQHF.

V is TRBV11-2 and J is TRBJ2-1; the match to TRBD2 covers 9 bases. V shed 1 base, J shed 9 bases, and the junction held 10 bases outside the gene matches. This CDR3 has 16 amino acids. Germline loops: CDR1 SGHAT, CDR2 FQNNGV. In DNA form, the CDR3 reads TGTGCCAGCAGCTTAGGGGCTAGCGGGACCCTAGGTGAGCAGTTCTTC. It specifies CASSLGASGTLGEQFF.

This clonotype was detected ten times or more. The chain uses TRBV12-3 or TRBV12-4 and TRBJ1-2; D not resolved. The CDR3 runs 15 residues. V dropped 2 bases and J dropped 2 bases, with 12 bases sitting between them. The CDR3 spells CASSLWGTPNYGYTF. CDR3 DNA: TGTGCCAGCAGTTTATGGGGTACGCCAAACTATGGCTACACCTTC.

This chain connects TRBV7-6 to TRBJ2-4; 9 bases map to TRBD1. The CDR3 is 14 residues long. Germline CDR1 and CDR2: SGHVS and FNYEAQ. Losses at the gene ends were 5 bases for V and 3 bases for J; bases not matched to a gene: 2. CDR3 coding DNA: TGTGCCAGCAGCCGGACAGGGGTCAAAAACATTCAGTACTTC. Translating gives CASSRTGVKNIQYF.